This record covers a single T cell receptor beta chain. The antigen remains unidentified. Method: immunoSEQ multiplex PCR; TCRdb's copy keeps in-frame clones and lacks some. The table includes 12,000 to 15,000 clones, around 83% detected once. Relapse was seen in all patients after autologous stem cell transplantation, and brentuximab vedotin exposure was variable. This sample is drawn from a study of PD-1 blockade in classical Hodgkin lymphoma. Study-level background: Nivolumab was given intravenously to patients at 3 mg/kg every 2 weeks. Points from the study as a whole: Reported findings placed baseline TCR diversity lower in newly diagnosed patients (compared with healthy donors). Exclusion was applied to patients who started nivolumab under 1 year after ASCT.

The V and J ends lost 3 bases and 2 bases respectively, with 5 bases between them. Looked up from germline, CDR1 is SGHNT and CDR2 is YENEEA. The CDR3 loop spans 12 amino acids. The chain links TRBV11-3 to TRBJ2-7; no firm D call. This TCR derives from a human donor with classical Hodgkin lymphoma. The specimen comprised peripheral blood mononuclear cells (PBMCs), sampled at baseline. The DNA for the CDR3 is TGTGCCAGCAGCTTCGGCGCCTACGAGCAGTACTTC. Amino acid sequence: CASSFGAYEQYF.